A selection of T cell receptor beta chains follows, all from one sample in a study of early T cells in non-severe SARS-CoV-2 infection. TCRdb used MiXCR to reprocess the 5' RACE reads, holding one entry per CDR3 protein. The sample yields around 77,000 distinct CDR3 sequences, about a tenth seen once. The sequences come from whole blood, collected at baseline. All receptors derive from an adult who was a healthcare worker with PCR-confirmed SARS-CoV-2 infection or an uninfected control (not recorded which). CDR3s include the opening cysteine and the closing phenylalanine or tryptophan. A D gene is named only where the DNA matches it firmly. A clone size is listed for some rows: how often the clone was seen (once, few, many), or a class if it is expanded.

>TRBJ1-2|NA|few|TRBV6-1
CASIGGQGYGYTF
TGTGCCAGCATCGGGGGGCAAGGCTATGGCTACACCTTC
>TRBJ2-3|NA|NA|TRBV3-2
CASSPLSGGCTDTQYF
TGTGCCAGCAGCCCCCTCAGCGGGGGTTGCACAGATACGCAGTATTTT
>TRBJ2-7|NA|few|TRBV7-8
CASSLRGTIAYEQYF
TGTGCCAGCAGCTTACGAGGGACCATAGCCTACGAGCAGTACTTC
>TRBJ2-7|TRBD2|many|TRBV6-5
CASSLLAGGPYEQYF
TGTGCCAGCAGTTTATTAGCGGGGGGGCCCTACGAGCAGTACTTC
>TRBJ1-1|NA|NA|TRBV4-3
CASSLDEDRAFF
TGCGCCAGCAGCCTGGACGAGGACCGAGCTTTCTTT
>TRBJ2-7|TRBD1|NA|TRBV29-1
CSFLRDRGREQYF
TGCAGCTTCCTAAGGGACAGGGGGCGCGAGCAGTACTTC
>TRBJ1-1|TRBD1|few|TRBV12-3/TRBV12-4
CASSYRGFGTEAFF
TGTGCCAGCAGTTACAGGGGGTTTGGCACTGAAGCTTTCTTT
>TRBJ2-5|NA|few|TRBV29-1
CSVEELASATQYF
TGCAGCGTTGAAGAGCTAGCCTCGGCTACCCAGTACTTC
>TRBJ2-3|NA|many|TRBV6-2/TRBV6-3
CASSYADTQYF
TGTGCCAGCAGTTACGCAGATACGCAGTATTTT
>TRBJ2-7|NA|few|TRBV2
CASMDSLSYEQYF
TGTGCCAGCATGGACAGCCTCTCCTACGAGCAGTACTTC
>TRBJ2-7|NA|NA|TRBV20-1
CSASDGPYEQYF
TGCAGTGCATCCGACGGACCCTACGAGCAGTACTTC
>TRBJ2-2|TRBD2|few|TRBV20-1
CSARDPSGGFSGELFF
TGCAGTGCTAGAGATCCCAGCGGGGGTTTTTCCGGGGAGCTGTTTTTT
>TRBJ2-7|TRBD2|NA|TRBV5-4
CASSSLGTSGGGYEQYF
TGTGCCAGCAGCTCGCTGGGGACTAGCGGGGGGGGATACGAGCAGTACTTC
>TRBJ2-5|NA|NA|TRBV4-3
CASSQDHPGGAQETQYF
TGCGCCAGCAGCCAAGACCATCCCGGTGGCGCCCAAGAGACCCAGTACTTC
>TRBJ2-1|TRBD1|many|TRBV6-1
CASRSPDRGGNEQFF
TGTGCCAGCAGATCCCCGGACAGGGGAGGAAATGAGCAGTTCTTC
>TRBJ2-4|NA|few|TRBV12-3/TRBV12-4
CATSPGRKNIQYF
TGTGCCACTTCACCGGGACGGAAAAACATTCAGTACTTC
>TRBJ2-1|TRBD1|many|TRBV20-1
CSARPPTGVVRNEQFF
TGCAGTGCTAGACCGCCAACAGGGGTAGTTCGAAATGAGCAGTTCTTC
>TRBJ2-3|NA|NA|TRBV5-1
CASSWVVASTDTQYF
TGCGCCAGCAGCTGGGTCGTGGCTAGCACAGATACGCAGTATTTT
>TRBJ2-7|NA|few|TRBV5-4
CASSLVESYEQYF
TGTGCCAGCAGCTTGGTAGAGTCCTACGAGCAGTACTTC
>TRBJ2-3|NA|many|TRBV29-1
CSVVTAHRDTQYF
TGCAGCGTTGTAACAGCTCATAGAGATACGCAGTATTTT
>TRBJ2-2|NA|few|TRBV19
CASSIGGAGELFF
TGTGCCAGTAGTATTGGTGGAGCCGGGGAGCTGTTTTTT
>TRBJ1-2|NA|NA|TRBV6-5
CASSRVSRYYGYTF
TGTGCCAGCAGCCGAGTCTCCCGGTACTATGGCTACACCTTC
>TRBJ1-2|NA|NA|TRBV20-1
CSARTQVGYGYTF
TGCAGTGCGAGGACCCAGGTCGGCTATGGCTACACCTTC
>TRBJ2-5|TRBD2|few|TRBV6-5
CASSYNGGGPKETQYF
TGTGCCAGCAGTTACAATGGCGGGGGGCCAAAAGAGACCCAGTACTTC
>TRBJ1-6|NA|many|TRBV7-9
CASSVQSNSPLHF
TGTGCCAGCAGCGTACAGTCAAATTCACCCCTCCACTTT
>TRBJ2-6|NA|few|TRBV12-5
CASGPKANVLTF
TGTGCTAGTGGTCCCAAGGCCAACGTCCTGACTTTC
>TRBJ2-2|TRBD1|few|TRBV20-1
CSAGQDRGLGGELFF
TGCAGTGCTGGGCAGGACAGGGGGCTAGGCGGGGAGCTGTTTTTT
>TRBJ2-1|TRBD2|NA|TRBV12-3/TRBV12-4
CASSQGTSLRLAYNEQFF
TGTGCCAGCAGTCAAGGGACTAGCCTTCGACTCGCCTACAATGAGCAGTTCTTC
>TRBJ2-7|TRBD2|many|TRBV6-5
CASSLGRAGASSYEQYF
TGTGCCAGCAGTTTAGGTCGAGCGGGGGCCAGCTCCTACGAGCAGTACTTC